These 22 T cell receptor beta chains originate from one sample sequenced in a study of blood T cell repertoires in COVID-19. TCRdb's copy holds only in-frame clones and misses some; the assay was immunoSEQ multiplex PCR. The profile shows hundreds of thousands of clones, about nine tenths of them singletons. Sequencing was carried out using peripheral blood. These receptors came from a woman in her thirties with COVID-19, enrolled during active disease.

The CDR3 sequence: CASSLGEGSKGYTF. The CDR3 DNA is TGTGCCAGCAGCTTAGGGGAGGGATCTAAAGGCTACACCTTC. The chain employs TRBV7-9 and TRBJ1-2; the D is unclear. The CDR3 has 14 amino acids. CDR1 and CDR2 (germline): SEHNR, FQNEAQ (reference sequence). Trimming removed 1 base at V and 8 bases at J, with 14 bases between.

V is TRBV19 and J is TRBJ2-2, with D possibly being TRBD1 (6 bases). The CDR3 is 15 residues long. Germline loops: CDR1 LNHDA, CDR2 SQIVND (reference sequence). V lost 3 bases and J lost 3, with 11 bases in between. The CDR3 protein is CASSIGRGDTGELFF. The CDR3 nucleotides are TGTGCCAGTAGTATTGGCAGGGGCGACACCGGGGAGCTGTTTTTT.

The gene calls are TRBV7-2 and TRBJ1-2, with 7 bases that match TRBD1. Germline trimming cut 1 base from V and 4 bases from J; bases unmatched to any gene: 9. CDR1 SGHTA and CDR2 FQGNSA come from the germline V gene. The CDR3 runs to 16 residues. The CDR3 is CASSLDRVDRVYGYTF. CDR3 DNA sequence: TGTGCCAGCAGCTTAGATCGAGTAGACAGGGTCTATGGCTACACCTTC.

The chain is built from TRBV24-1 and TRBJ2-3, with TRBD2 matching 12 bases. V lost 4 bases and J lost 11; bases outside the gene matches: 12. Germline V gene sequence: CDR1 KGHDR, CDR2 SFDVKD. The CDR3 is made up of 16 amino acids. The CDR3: CATSDRRLAGVLRQYF. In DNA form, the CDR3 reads TGTGCCACCAGTGACCGCCGACTAGCGGGAGTTCTTAGGCAGTATTTT.

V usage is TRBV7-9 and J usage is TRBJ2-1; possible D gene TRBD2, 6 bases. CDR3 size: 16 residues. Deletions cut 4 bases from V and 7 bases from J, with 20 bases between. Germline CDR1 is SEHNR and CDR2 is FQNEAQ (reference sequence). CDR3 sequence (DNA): TGTGCCAGCAGCTCCCCAGAAGAGCGGGTGTGGAATGAGCAGTTCTTC. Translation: CASSSPEERVWNEQFF.

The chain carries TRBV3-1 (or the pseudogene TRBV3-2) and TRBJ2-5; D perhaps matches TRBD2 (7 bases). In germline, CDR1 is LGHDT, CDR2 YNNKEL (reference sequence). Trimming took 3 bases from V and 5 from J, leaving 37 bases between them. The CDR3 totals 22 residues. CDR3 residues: CASSQGYDRPLAGVTTGETQYF. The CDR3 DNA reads TGTGCCAGCAGCCAGGGTTATGACAGGCCATTAGCGGGCGTAACGACGGGGGAGACCCAGTACTTC.

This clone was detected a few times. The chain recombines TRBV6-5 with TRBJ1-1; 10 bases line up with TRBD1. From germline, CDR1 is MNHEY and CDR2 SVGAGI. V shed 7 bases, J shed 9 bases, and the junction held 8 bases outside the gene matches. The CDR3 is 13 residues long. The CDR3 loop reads CASTTDRGGKAFF. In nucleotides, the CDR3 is TGTGCCAGCACCACGGACAGGGGGGGGAAAGCTTTCTTT.

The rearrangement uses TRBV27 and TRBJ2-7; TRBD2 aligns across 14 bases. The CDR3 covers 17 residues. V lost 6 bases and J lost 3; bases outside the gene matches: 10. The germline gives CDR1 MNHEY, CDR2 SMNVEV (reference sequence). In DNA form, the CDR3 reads TGTGCCAGCAGCAACACGGGACTAGCGGGAGATCGCTACGAGCAGTACTTC. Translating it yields CASSNTGLAGDRYEQYF.

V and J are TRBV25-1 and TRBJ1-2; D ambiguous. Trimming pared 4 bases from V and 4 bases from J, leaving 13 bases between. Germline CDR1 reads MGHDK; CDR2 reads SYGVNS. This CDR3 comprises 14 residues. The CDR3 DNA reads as TGTGCCAGCAGTGGGTCTCCCGGGGTCTATGGCTACACCTTC. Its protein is CASSGSPGVYGYTF.

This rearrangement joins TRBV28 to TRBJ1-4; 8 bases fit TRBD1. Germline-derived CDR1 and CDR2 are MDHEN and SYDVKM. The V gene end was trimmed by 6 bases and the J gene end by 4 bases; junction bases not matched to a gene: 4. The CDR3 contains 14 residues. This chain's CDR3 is CASREDRGNEKLFF. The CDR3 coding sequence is TGTGCCAGCAGAGAAGACAGGGGTAATGAAAAACTGTTTTTT.

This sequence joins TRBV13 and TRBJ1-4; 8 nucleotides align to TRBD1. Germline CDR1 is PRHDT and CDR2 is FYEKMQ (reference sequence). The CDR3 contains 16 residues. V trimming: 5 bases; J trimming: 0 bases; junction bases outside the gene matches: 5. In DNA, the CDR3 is TGTGCCAGCAGCGAGGACAGGGCACCAACTAATGAAAAACTGTTTTTT. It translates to CASSEDRAPTNEKLFF.

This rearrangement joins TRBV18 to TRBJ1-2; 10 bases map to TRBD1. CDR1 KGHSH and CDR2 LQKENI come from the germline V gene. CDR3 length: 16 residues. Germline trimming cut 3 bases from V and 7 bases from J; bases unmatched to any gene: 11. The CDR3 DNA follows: TGTGCCAGCTCACCCCGATCCGGGACAGGGGCGAGTGGCTACACCTTC. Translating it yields CASSPRSGTGASGYTF.

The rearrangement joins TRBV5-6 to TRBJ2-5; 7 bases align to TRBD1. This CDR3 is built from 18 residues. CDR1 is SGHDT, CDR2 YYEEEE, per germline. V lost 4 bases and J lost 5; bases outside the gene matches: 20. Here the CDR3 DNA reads TGTGCCAGCAGCCCCGTGGGGGCAGGGGGAACTGCGGCGGAGACCCAGTACTTC. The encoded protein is CASSPVGAGGTAAETQYF.

In nucleotides, the CDR3 is TGTGCCAGCAGCACCCGACAGGGGGCAGGGGAGACCCAGTACTTC. This codes for CASSTRQGAGETQYF. This chain links TRBV7-6 with TRBJ2-5; TRBD1 matches at 10 bases. J lost 5 bases, V lost 5 bases, and 8 bases had no gene match. CDR1 and CDR2 (germline): SGHVS, FNYEAQ. The CDR3 length is 15 residues.

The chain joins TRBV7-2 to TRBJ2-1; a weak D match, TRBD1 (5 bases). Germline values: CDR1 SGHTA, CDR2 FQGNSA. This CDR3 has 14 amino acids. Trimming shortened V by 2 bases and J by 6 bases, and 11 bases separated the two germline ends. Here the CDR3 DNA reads TGTGCCAGCAGCTTAACCTGGCAGGGCAATGAGCAGTTCTTC. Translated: CASSLTWQGNEQFF.

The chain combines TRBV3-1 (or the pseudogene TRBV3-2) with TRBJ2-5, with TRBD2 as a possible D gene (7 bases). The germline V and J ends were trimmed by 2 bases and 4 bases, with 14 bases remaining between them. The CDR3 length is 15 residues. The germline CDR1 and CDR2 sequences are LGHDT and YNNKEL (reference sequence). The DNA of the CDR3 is TGTGCCAGCAGCCAACTCTCGGGGGGCAGAGAGACCCAGTACTTC. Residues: CASSQLSGGRETQYF.

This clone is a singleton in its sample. CDR3 sequence reads: CASSPPRRGGELFF. In nucleotides, the CDR3 is TGTGCCAGCAGCCCTCCCCGAAGGGGCGGGGAGCTGTTTTTT. The chain is built from TRBV11-3 and TRBJ2-2; a weak D match, TRBD1 (5 bases). The CDR3 sequence is 14 residues long. In germline, CDR1 is SGHNT, CDR2 YENEEA. Trimming pared 5 bases from V and 7 bases from J, leaving 14 bases between.

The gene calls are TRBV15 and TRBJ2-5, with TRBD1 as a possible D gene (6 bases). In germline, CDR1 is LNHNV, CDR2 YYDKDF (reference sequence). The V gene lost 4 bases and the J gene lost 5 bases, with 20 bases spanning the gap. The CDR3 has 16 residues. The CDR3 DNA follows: TGTGCCACCAGCACTTTCCGGGGCCAGGGGCGGGAGACCCAGTACTTC. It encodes CATSTFRGQGRETQYF.

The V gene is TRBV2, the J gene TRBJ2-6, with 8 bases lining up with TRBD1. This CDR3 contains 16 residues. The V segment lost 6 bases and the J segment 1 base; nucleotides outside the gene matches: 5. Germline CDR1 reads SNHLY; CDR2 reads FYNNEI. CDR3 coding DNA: TGTGCCAGCAGGGGGACAGGCGTATCTGGGGCCAACGTCCTGACTTTC. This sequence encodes CASRGTGVSGANVLTF.

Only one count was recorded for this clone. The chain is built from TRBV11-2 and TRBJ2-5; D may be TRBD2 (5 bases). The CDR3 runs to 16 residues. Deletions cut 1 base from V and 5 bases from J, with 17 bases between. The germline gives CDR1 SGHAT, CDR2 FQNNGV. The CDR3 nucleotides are TGTGCCAGCAGCTTAGTATCTGGTGGGCGCGGGGAGACCCAGTACTTC. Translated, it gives CASSLVSGGRGETQYF.

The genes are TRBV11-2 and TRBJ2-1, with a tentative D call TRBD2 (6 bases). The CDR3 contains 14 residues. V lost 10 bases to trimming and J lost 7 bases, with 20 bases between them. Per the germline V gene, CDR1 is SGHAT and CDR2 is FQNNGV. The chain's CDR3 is CATARLGVSNEQFF. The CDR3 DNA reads TGTGCCACGGCCAGACTAGGGGTCTCGAATGAGCAGTTCTTC.

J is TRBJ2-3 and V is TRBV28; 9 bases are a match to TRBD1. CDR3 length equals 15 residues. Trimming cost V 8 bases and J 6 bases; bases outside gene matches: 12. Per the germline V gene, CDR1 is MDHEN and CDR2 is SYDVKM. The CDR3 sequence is CASGPGTGTPDTQYF. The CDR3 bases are TGTGCCAGCGGTCCCGGGACAGGGACCCCCGATACGCAGTATTTT. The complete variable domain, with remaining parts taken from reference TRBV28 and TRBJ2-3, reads DVKVTQSSRYLVKRTGEKVFLECVQDMDHENMFWYRQDPGLGLRLIYFSYDVKMKEKGDIPEGYSVSREKKERFSLILESASTNQTSMYLCASGPGTGTPDTQYFGPGTRLTVL.